A single sample is the source of the 10 T cell receptor beta chains below, sequenced in a study of cytomegalovirus exposure and HLA in healthy donors. Assay used: immunoSEQ multiplex PCR; TCRdb lists only in-frame clones, some missing. The repertoire holds 170,000 or so clones, with around 82% as singletons. The sequencing sample was made of PBMCs. The origin of the receptors is a woman aged 18-29 years in good health and CMV-seropositive.

This chain uses TRBV7-9 with TRBJ1-2; maybe TRBD1 (6 bases). This CDR3 is 13 amino acids long. Looked up from germline, CDR1 is SEHNR and CDR2 is FQNEAQ (reference sequence). V dropped 5 bases and J dropped 3 bases, with 10 bases sitting between them. CDR3 amino acids: CASSARQDYGYTF. CDR3 nucleotides: TGTGCCAGCAGCGCCAGACAGGACTATGGCTACACCTTC.

The chain combines TRBV7-9 with TRBJ2-1; 9 bases map to TRBD2. V lost 6 bases, J lost 5 bases, and 11 bases stayed unmatched. There are 16 residues in the CDR3. Per germline, CDR1 SEHNR and CDR2 FQNEAQ (reference sequence). CDR3 DNA sequence: TGTGCCAGCAGGTATAGCGGGGGAGGTTATAACAATGAGCAGTTCTTC. Translated: CASRYSGGGYNNEQFF.

The chain links TRBV12-5 to TRBJ1-5; TRBD1 matches at 9 bases. Germline V lookup: CDR1 LGHNT, CDR2 FRNRAP. J lost 0 bases, V lost 6 bases, and 12 bases had no gene match. The CDR3 contains 18 residues. CDR3 in amino acids: CASGPTTGGGYSNQPQHF. The CDR3 DNA follows: TGTGCTAGTGGCCCGACGACAGGGGGGGGTTATAGCAATCAGCCCCAGCATTTT. The full variable domain, with the rest looked up from reference TRBV12-5 and TRBJ1-5, is DARVTQTPRHKVTEMGQEVTMRCQPILGHNTVFWYRQTMMQGLELLAYFRNRAPLDDSGMPKDRFSAEMPDATLATLKIQPSEPRDSAVYFCASGPTTGGGYSNQPQHFGDGTRLSIL.

This chain's CDR3 is CASEKAGGQETQYF. The CDR3 DNA is TGTGCCAGCGAAAAAGCGGGGGGGCAAGAGACCCAGTACTTC. This chain links TRBV5-4 with TRBJ2-5; 10 bases match TRBD2. V lost 7 bases to trimming and J lost 2 bases; unmatched junction nucleotides: 5. The V gene's germline CDR1 is SGHNT and CDR2 YYREEE (reference sequence). The CDR3 is 14 amino acids.

The CDR3 DNA follows: TGTGCCAGCAGCGGATCATACAAGGGACAGCAAGAGACCCAGTACTTC. It codes for CASSGSYKGQQETQYF. This rearrangement joins TRBV5-6 to TRBJ2-5, with 7 bases matching TRBD1. There are 16 residues in the CDR3. V was clipped by 4 bases and J by 2 bases; unmatched bases: 11. Germline V gene sequence: CDR1 SGHDT, CDR2 YYEEEE.

CDR3 bases: TGTGCCAGCAGTCCGGTCGGGGGATATGGCTACACCTTC. Amino acids: CASSPVGGYGYTF. This rearrangement joins TRBV11-1 to TRBJ1-2, with a tentative D call TRBD1 (5 bases). CDR1 is SGHAT, CDR2 FQDESV, per germline (reference sequence). The CDR3 loop spans 13 amino acids. Trimming took off 6 bases at V and 5 bases at J, with 13 bases between the two ends.

This chain joins TRBV4-1 and TRBJ1-2; D call uncertain. This CDR3 spans 13 amino acids. V was pared by 0 bases and J by 10 bases, with 12 bases between. The germline V gene encodes CDR1 MGHRA and CDR2 YSYEKL. The CDR3 region is CASSQDLGRDYTF. CDR3 in DNA: TGCGCCAGCAGCCAAGATCTTGGGAGAGACTACACCTTC.

This clone showed up just once. The rearrangement uses TRBV11-2 and TRBJ1-1; D is unresolved. This CDR3 contains 13 residues. Germline lookup yields CDR1 SGHAT and CDR2 FQNNGV. Trimming shortened V by 5 bases and J by 3 bases, and 10 bases separated the two germline ends. As DNA, the CDR3 is TGTGCCAGCAGCGGCACTAGGTACACTGAAGCTTTCTTT. Protein product: CASSGTRYTEAFF.

This clone was found once. J is TRBJ2-7 and V is TRBV4-1; D ambiguous. The V end lost 2 bases, the J end lost 0 bases, and 17 bases lay between the germline ends. The CDR3 runs 17 residues. CDR1 is MGHRA and CDR2 is YSYEKL in the germline V gene. CDR3 DNA: TGCGCCAGCAGCCAACATTTGCCTAGTACTAACTCCTACGAGCAGTACTTC. This codes for CASSQHLPSTNSYEQYF.

The gene calls are TRBV4-1 and TRBJ1-1; 9 positions match TRBD1. CDR1 is MGHRA, CDR2 YSYEKL, per germline. This CDR3 has 15 amino acids. V was pared by 0 bases and J by 8 bases, with 7 bases of the junction left unmatched. CDR3 DNA sequence: TGCGCCAGCAGCCAAGACACAGGGGGCCGACCGGAAGCTTTCTTT. Amino acids: CASSQDTGGRPEAFF.